This T cell receptor (beta chain) was identified in a study of cytomegalovirus exposure and HLA in healthy donors. Use of 60 Vbeta and 13 Jbeta primers characterized the PCR. Data came from immunoSEQ multiplex PCR; TCRdb stores just in-frame clones and leaves some out. The table includes approximately 140,000 clones, about 83% detected once. The sequence came from a girl aged 2-10 years in good health and CMV-seronegative. Sequenced input: PBMCs.

This CDR3 reads CSVGGYKDGYTF. For the CDR3, the DNA is TGCAGCGTTGGAGGGTACAAGGATGGCTACACCTTC. The chain has TRBV29-1 and TRBJ1-2; no clear D gene. Trimming pared 4 bases from V and 6 bases from J, leaving 12 bases between. CDR1 and CDR2 from the germline V gene are SQVTM and ANQGSEA. The CDR3 is 12 amino acids.